The sequence of this TCR beta chain was determined in a study of monozygotic twins with inflammatory bowel disease. Total RNA, at 3500 ng, went into every TCR library. Reanalyzing the 5' RACE reads, TCRdb keeps one entry per CDR3 protein, without DNA. The table lists about 450,000 distinct CDR3 sequences. Germline V gene sequence: CDR1 SQVTM, CDR2 ANQGSEA. The CDR3 consists of 13 residues. The rearrangement joins TRBV29-1 to TRBJ2-1. Sequenced input: blood. The sequence derives from a human donor with ulcerative colitis or Crohn's disease, or a healthy co-twin of an affected twin (not recorded which). The CDR3 loop reads CSVSWTTYNEQFF.